Listed below are T cell receptor beta chains from one sample, sequenced in a study of radiotherapy plus CTLA-4 blockade in lung cancer. The assay was immunoSEQ multiplex PCR, and TCRdb's table has in-frame clones only and misses some. In the table there are over 75,000 clones, 80% to 90% of which are singletons. The input for sequencing was peripheral blood, taken from a patient treated with radiotherapy plus ipilimumab. Receptor source: a human donor with non-small cell lung cancer who had stable disease on radiotherapy plus ipilimumab. Each CDR3 is given with its conserved first and last residue. Each record gives: clone size, V gene, D gene, J gene, CDR3 protein, CDR3 DNA. A D gene is named only where the DNA matches it firmly. Clone size is given for some rows only: seen once, a few or many times, or a class if the clone is expanded.

few	TRBV19	TRBD1	TRBJ1-1	CASSLDRLEAFF	TGTGCCAGTAGTTTGGACAGGCTAGAAGCTTTCTTT
-	TRBV11-2	-	TRBJ1-1	CASSSLTRVGLTEAFF	TGTGCCAGCAGCTCCCTGACGCGGGTGGGATTGACTGAAGCTTTCTTT
-	TRBV28	TRBD2	TRBJ2-3	CASSLPGLAGGRPRSDTQYF	TGTGCCAGCAGTCTCCCGGGACTAGCGGGAGGCCGCCCCAGATCAGATACGCAGTATTTT
-	TRBV30	TRBD2	TRBJ2-1	CALLAGGHNEQFF	TGTGCCCTCCTAGCGGGGGGGCACAATGAGCAGTTCTTC
-	TRBV6-1	TRBD2	TRBJ2-7	CASSALAGGGEQYF	TGTGCCAGCAGTGCACTAGCGGGGGGCGGAGAGCAGTACTTC
-	TRBV5-3	-	TRBJ2-5	CARSPPEETQYF	TGTGCCAGAAGCCCCCCCGAAGAGACCCAGTACTTC
-	TRBV7-3	-	TRBJ2-7	CASSRTGSYEQYF	TGTGCCAGCAGCCGAACAGGGTCCTACGAGCAGTACTTC
-	TRBV7-9	-	TRBJ1-5	CASSINSNQPQHF	TGTGCCAGCAGCATAAATAGCAATCAGCCCCAGCATTTT
-	TRBV28	-	TRBJ1-4	CASSFGGNNEKLFF	TGTGCCAGCAGTTTCGGGGGTAATAATGAAAAACTGTTTTTT
-	TRBV7-9	TRBD2	TRBJ2-1	CASNLAGIGYNEQFF	TGTGCCAGTAACTTAGCGGGGATAGGCTACAATGAGCAGTTCTTC
-	TRBV6-4	-	TRBJ1-1	CASRQTGNTEAFF	TGTGCCAGCAGACAGACAGGGAACACTGAAGCTTTCTTT
-	TRBV29-1	TRBD1	TRBJ1-2	CSVATGGIQGYTF	TGCAGCGTTGCAACAGGGGGGATACAAGGCTACACCTTC
-	TRBV6-5	TRBD1	TRBJ2-7	CASSSLTGNHEQYF	TGTGCCAGCAGTAGCCTGACAGGGAACCACGAGCAGTACTTC
once	TRBV30	-	TRBJ1-5	CAWSVQGRSSQPQHF	TGTGCCTGGAGTGTACAGGGAAGGTCGAGTCAGCCCCAGCATTTT
-	TRBV5-1	TRBD1	TRBJ1-1	CASSSQGAGTEAFF	TGCGCCAGCAGCTCGCAGGGGGCGGGAACTGAAGCTTTCTTT
-	TRBV4-2	-	TRBJ1-2	CASSQDRHSSGGYYGYTF	TGTGCCAGCAGCCAAGATAGGCACTCCTCCGGGGGATACTATGGCTACACCTTC
-	TRBV7-3	-	TRBJ2-1	CASSPRVARGNEQFF	TGTGCCAGCAGCCCTCGGGTAGCGCGAGGGAATGAGCAGTTCTTC
-	TRBV9	TRBD1	TRBJ1-6	CASSVATGGNSPLHF	TGTGCCAGCAGCGTAGCGACAGGGGGCAATTCACCCCTCCACTTT
-	TRBV21-1	-	TRBJ2-7	CASSKKWTSIEQYF	TGTGCCAGCAGCAAAAAGTGGACCTCTATCGAGCAGTACTTC
-	TRBV30	-	TRBJ1-6	CAWRASTSPNSPLHF	TGTGCCTGGAGGGCGTCAACCTCGCCCAATTCACCCCTCCACTTT
few	TRBV28	TRBD1	TRBJ1-6	CASSGTASYNSPLHF	TGTGCCAGCAGTGGGACAGCCTCTTATAATTCACCCCTCCACTTT
-	TRBV28	-	TRBJ1-5	CASSSPASNQPQHF	TGTGCCAGCAGTTCCCCCGCGTCGAATCAGCCCCAGCATTTT
-	TRBV2	TRBD2	TRBJ2-2	CASRGTSGGTGELFF	TGTGCCAGTAGGGGGACTAGCGGGGGAACCGGGGAGCTGTTTTTT
-	TRBV28	-	TRBJ2-3	CASRLSSSTDTQYF	TGTGCCAGCCGCCTGAGCTCTAGCACAGATACGCAGTATTTT
-	TRBV9	TRBD1	TRBJ1-6	CASSVGGQGVSNSPLHF	TGTGCCAGCAGCGTAGGGGGACAGGGCGTATCTAATTCACCCCTCCACTTT
-	TRBV29-1	TRBD1	TRBJ1-2	CSAFGTADGYTF	TGCAGCGCCTTCGGGACAGCCGATGGCTACACCTTC
-	TRBV2	-	TRBJ1-1	CASSEYTGAFF	TGTGCCAGCAGTGAATATACGGGAGCTTTCTTT
-	TRBV6-6	-	TRBJ1-1	CASTNRAGTTEAFF	TGTGCCAGCACCAACAGGGCTGGGACCACTGAAGCTTTCTTT
-	TRBV6-5	TRBD2	TRBJ2-7	CATKRGYEQYF	TGTGCCACAAAGCGGGGATACGAGCAGTACTTC